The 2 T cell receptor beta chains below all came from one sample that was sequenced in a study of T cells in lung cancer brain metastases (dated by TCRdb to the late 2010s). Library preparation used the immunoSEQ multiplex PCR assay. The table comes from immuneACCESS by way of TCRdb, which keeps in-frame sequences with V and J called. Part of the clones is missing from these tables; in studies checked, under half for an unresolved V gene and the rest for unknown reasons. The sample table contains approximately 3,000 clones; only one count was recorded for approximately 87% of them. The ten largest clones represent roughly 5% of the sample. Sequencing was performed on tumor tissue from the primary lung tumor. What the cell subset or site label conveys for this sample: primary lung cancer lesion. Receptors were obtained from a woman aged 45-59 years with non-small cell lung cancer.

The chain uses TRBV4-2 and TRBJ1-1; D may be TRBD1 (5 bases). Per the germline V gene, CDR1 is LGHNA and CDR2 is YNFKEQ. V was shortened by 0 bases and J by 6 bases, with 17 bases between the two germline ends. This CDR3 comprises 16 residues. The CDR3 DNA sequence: TGTGCCAGCAGCCAAGATAATCGGCAGGGAAGGCCTGAAGCTTTCTTT. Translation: CASSQDNRQGRPEAFF.

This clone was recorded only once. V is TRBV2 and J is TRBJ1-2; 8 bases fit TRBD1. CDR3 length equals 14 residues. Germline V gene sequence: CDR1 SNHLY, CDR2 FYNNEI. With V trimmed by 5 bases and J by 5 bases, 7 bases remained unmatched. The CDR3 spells CASSLTGVGYGYTF. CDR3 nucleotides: TGTGCCAGCAGTCTGACAGGGGTTGGGTATGGCTACACCTTC.